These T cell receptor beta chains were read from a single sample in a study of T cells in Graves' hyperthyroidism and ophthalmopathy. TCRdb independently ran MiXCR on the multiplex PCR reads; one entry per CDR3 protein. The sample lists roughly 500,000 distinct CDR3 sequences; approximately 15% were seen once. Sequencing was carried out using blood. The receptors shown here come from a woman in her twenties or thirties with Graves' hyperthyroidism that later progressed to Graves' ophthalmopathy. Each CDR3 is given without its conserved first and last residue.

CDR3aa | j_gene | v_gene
SVEGTLKGTQY | TRBJ2-3 | TRBV29-1
SVEVMAADYGYT | TRBJ1-2 | TRBV29-1
ASRGSSSYEQY | TRBJ2-7 | TRBV5-1
SAHGAGENTIY | TRBJ1-3 | TRBV20-1
ASRGTGADTQY | TRBJ2-3 | TRBV27
ASSPPGTSHEQY | TRBJ2-7 | TRBV11-2
ATSDLGSGQETQY | TRBJ2-5 | TRBV24-1
ASSVDLWGTQYGYT | TRBJ1-2 | TRBV9
ASSLGGGNIQY | TRBJ2-4 | TRBV12-3/TRBV12-4
ASSQDFGVPSYGGYT | TRBJ1-2 | TRBV3-1
ASSPPTGETQY | TRBJ2-5 | TRBV28
SVGTSGGGTDTQY | TRBJ2-3 | TRBV29-1
ASSFSGESQPQH | TRBJ1-5 | TRBV7-6
ASNPLGGGGTYRDYGYT | TRBJ1-2 | TRBV28
ASSPIDVGETQY | TRBJ2-5 | TRBV18
ASSPNPNTKQY | TRBJ2-3 | TRBV12-3/TRBV12-4
ASTQTNTEAF | TRBJ1-1 | TRBV11-2
ASSIRRGSNQPQH | TRBJ1-5 | TRBV19
ASSLDSKETQY | TRBJ2-5 | TRBV5-4
ATQKGQGNQPQH | TRBJ1-5 | TRBV2
ASSESHGGFLSEQF | TRBJ2-1 | TRBV10-1
ASGRRWDNEQF | TRBJ2-1 | TRBV9
ASSPDQTRSYEQY | TRBJ2-7 | TRBV7-6
ASGQADGYT | TRBJ1-2 | TRBV10-3
ASRDTEAF | TRBJ1-1 | TRBV13
ASSLLTMNTEAF | TRBJ1-1 | TRBV5-1
ASTATGEQF | TRBJ2-1 | TRBV19
ASSAAPPYEEY | TRBJ2-7 | TRBV2
ASSFLGAGPNTEAF | TRBJ1-1 | TRBV27
ATMEGFSGNTIY | TRBJ1-3 | TRBV24-1
ASSLRGKSV | TRBJ2-1 | TRBV28
ASSYSIQAPNTGELF | TRBJ2-2 | TRBV6-2/TRBV6-3
ASSSPGLAVDEQF | TRBJ2-1 | TRBV6-1
ASSLGTGIGQPQH | TRBJ1-5 | TRBV19
ASQTDLTSYEQY | TRBJ2-7 | TRBV6-1
ASSPPGQGYQPQH | TRBJ1-5 | TRBV19
AWSGVAQETQY | TRBJ2-5 | TRBV30
ATSDPWTYEQY | TRBJ2-7 | TRBV24-1
ASSLSRSSTEAF | TRBJ1-1 | TRBV7-6
ASSLAKPSGTGNTIY | TRBJ1-3 | TRBV6-1
SVPIGVGTGELF | TRBJ2-2 | TRBV29-1
ASSHRGGGLTYNEQF | TRBJ2-1 | TRBV4-1
ASSLGGRGGTDTQY | TRBJ2-3 | TRBV7-8
ASSPPGTESTEAF | TRBJ1-1 | TRBV18
ASSPDSPGDEQY | TRBJ2-7 | TRBV5-1
ASSSPGQKGGYT | TRBJ1-2 | TRBV27
ASSQVSASQYNEQF | TRBJ2-1 | TRBV3-1
ASSLAYEGEQF | TRBJ2-1 | TRBV5-1
ASSQPYEQY | TRBJ2-7 | TRBV6-1